Listed here are 2 T cell receptor beta chains from one sample, sequenced in a study of cytomegalovirus exposure and HLA in healthy donors. The PCR made use of 60 Vbeta and 13 Jbeta primers. Sequenced by immunoSEQ multiplex PCR; TCRdb stores in-frame clones only, minus some. The sample has 95,000 or so clones; under 90% are singletons. The sample taken for sequencing was PBMCs. These TCRs come from a woman aged 70-85 years in good health and CMV-seropositive.

This clone was counted at least ten times. This chain connects TRBV7-3 to TRBJ1-2, with a tentative D call TRBD1 (5 bases). The germline V gene encodes CDR1 SGHTA and CDR2 FQGTGA. This CDR3 comprises 13 residues. With 2 bases removed from V and 6 bases from J, the gap between germline ends came to 10 bases. The CDR3 is CASSLGGGNGYTF. The DNA for the CDR3 is TGTGCCAGCAGCTTAGGGGGGGGGAATGGCTACACCTTC.

This chain links TRBV27 with TRBJ2-7; D uncertain. CDR1 and CDR2 from the germline V gene are MNHEY and SMNVEV (reference sequence). V lost 4 bases and J lost 2, with 15 bases in between. This CDR3 comprises 15 residues. The CDR3 DNA follows: TGTGCCAGCAGTTCACACTTGACTCCCACCTACGAGCAGTACTTC. Amino acid sequence: CASSSHLTPTYEQYF.